This is a list of T cell receptor beta chains from one sample in a study of cytomegalovirus exposure and HLA in healthy donors. Using immunoSEQ multiplex PCR, the repertoire was profiled, and TCRdb retains in-frame clones only, with some absent. The profile shows 75,000 to 90,000 clones, around 85% of them singletons. Specimen: PBMCs. All receptors come from a man aged 35 to 55 in good health and CMV-seropositive. CDR3s include the opening cysteine and the closing phenylalanine or tryptophan. D genes are given only for firm matches. Size values are once, few and many counts, or a class for expanded clones, and some rows have none.

CDR3nt | CDR3aa | j_gene | abundance | d_gene | v_gene
TGTGCCAGTAGTGCTACAGGGTTTCGCAATCAGCCCCAGCATTTT | CASSATGFRNQPQHF | TRBJ1-5 | . | . | TRBV19
TGCGCCAGCAGCTGGGACAGGGAAGAGACCCAGTACTTC | CASSWDREETQYF | TRBJ2-5 | . | TRBD1 | TRBV5-1
TGTTCCAGCAGCTTTCGGGAGGCGGGGGTTCGTCAGCCCCAGCATTTT | CSSSFREAGVRQPQHF | TRBJ1-5 | . | . | TRBV7-9
TGTGCTAGCAGCTCAATCGGACAGCTCTACGAGCAGTACTTC | CASSSIGQLYEQYF | TRBJ2-7 | . | . | TRBV7-7
TGTGCCAGCAGTTTTGTGGACACCTACGAGCAGTACTTC | CASSFVDTYEQYF | TRBJ2-7 | . | . | TRBV28
TGTGCCACCAGCAGAGATGTGGGGGGGCCCTACGCGAACACCGGGGAGCTGTTTTTT | CATSRDVGGPYANTGELFF | TRBJ2-2 | . | . | TRBV15
TGTGCCAGCAGTGACTCGACAGGGGGGAGGGAAAAACTGTTTTTT | CASSDSTGGREKLFF | TRBJ1-4 | . | TRBD1 | TRBV28
TGTGCCAGTAGTATGGTGGAGGGGTCCTTTGGCTACACCTTC | CASSMVEGSFGYTF | TRBJ1-2 | . | . | TRBV19
TGTGCCAGCTCACGACAGGGACAGGAGGAAAAACTGTTTTTT | CASSRQGQEEKLFF | TRBJ1-4 | . | TRBD1 | TRBV18
TGTGCCAGCAGTTTACCGGGAACGGAGAACACTGAAGCTTTCTTT | CASSLPGTENTEAFF | TRBJ1-1 | . | . | TRBV28
TGTGCCTGCTCCGAATGGGGGGGGAACACTGAAGCTTTCTTT | CACSEWGGNTEAFF | TRBJ1-1 | . | . | TRBV30
TGTGCCAGCAGTGAAACATACGAGCAGTACTTC | CASSETYEQYF | TRBJ2-7 | . | . | TRBV2
TGTGCCAGCAGTCCCCTGGGTGAGCGGATAGAGACCCAGTACTTC | CASSPLGERIETQYF | TRBJ2-5 | once | . | TRBV28
TGTGCCAGCAGCTCGGGGACTAGTTACGGCAATGAGCAGTTCTTC | CASSSGTSYGNEQFF | TRBJ2-1 | . | TRBD2 | TRBV7-3
TGTGCCAGCAGTTATTCCGGACAGGGGTACTACAATGAGCAGTTCTTC | CASSYSGQGYYNEQFF | TRBJ2-1 | . | TRBD1 | TRBV6-5
TGTGCCAGCAGTGAATCAGGAGGGGGACAGGCTGGCTACACCTTC | CASSESGGGQAGYTF | TRBJ1-2 | . | TRBD1 | TRBV6-1
TGTGCCAGTAGTGTGTCTAGCGGGAGGCGGAACACCGGGGAGCTGTTTTTT | CASSVSSGRRNTGELFF | TRBJ2-2 | . | TRBD2 | TRBV19
TGTGCCAGCAGCTTAAGGAAAGCGGGGGATACGCAGTATTTT | CASSLRKAGDTQYF | TRBJ2-3 | . | TRBD2 | TRBV7-2
TGTGCCAGTAGTATACAGACAAACACTGAAGCTTTCTTT | CASSIQTNTEAFF | TRBJ1-1 | once | . | TRBV19
TGTGCCAGTAGTATAGGCGGACGGACACAAGAGACCCAGTACTTC | CASSIGGRTQETQYF | TRBJ2-5 | . | . | TRBV19
TGTGCCAGCAGCCATCAGGGATCCCCCTACAATGAGCAGTTCTTC | CASSHQGSPYNEQFF | TRBJ2-1 | few | . | TRBV7-2
TGTGCCAGCTCACCAATGACACTAGCGGGGGGGAGCTCCTACAATGAGCAGTTCTTC | CASSPMTLAGGSSYNEQFF | TRBJ2-1 | . | TRBD2 | TRBV18
TGTGCCAGCAGAAGGGGGACCGATACGCAGTATTTT | CASRRGTDTQYF | TRBJ2-3 | . | . | TRBV28
TGTGCCAGCAGCTTAGACAGGGGACCTTCTGGCTACACCTTC | CASSLDRGPSGYTF | TRBJ1-2 | . | TRBD1 | TRBV7-8
TGTGCCAGTAACCACAGAGGGAAGCTGACTGAAAAACTGTTTTTT | CASNHRGKLTEKLFF | TRBJ1-4 | few | . | TRBV19